Below are 28 T cell receptor beta chains sequenced from a single sample in a study of cytomegalovirus exposure and HLA in healthy donors. This table comes from immunoSEQ multiplex PCR, and its TCRdb copy is limited to in-frame clones, with some not included. Of fewer than 90,000 clones listed, roughly 80% are singletons. The sequenced sample consisted of PBMCs. These receptors originate from a woman under 30 in good health and CMV-seropositive.

In this sample, this clone turned up once. The chain has TRBV18 and TRBJ2-7, with TRBD1 matching 7 bases. The CDR3 consists of 15 residues. Germline loops: CDR1 KGHSH, CDR2 LQKENI. Trimming at V came to 6 bases and at J to 0 bases, leaving 8 bases not matched to a gene. The CDR3 sequence is CASSRAGTASYEQYF. For the CDR3, the DNA is TGTGCCAGCTCGCGAGCCGGGACAGCCTCCTACGAGCAGTACTTC. The full variable domain, its missing parts supplied by reference TRBV18 and TRBJ2-7, is NAGVMQNPRHLVRRRGQEARLRCSPMKGHSHVYWYRQLPEEGLKFMVYLQKENIIDESGMPKERFSAEFPKEGPSILRIQQVVRGDSAAYFCASSRAGTASYEQYFGPGTRLTVT.

The chain employs TRBV4-3 and TRBJ2-2; 7 bases fit TRBD2. In germline, CDR1 is LGHNA, CDR2 YSLEER. V was pared by 1 base and J by 6 bases, with 11 bases of the junction left unmatched. This CDR3 has 17 residues. The CDR3 DNA is TGCGCCAGCAGCCAAGTGGGGCTAGCGGTACTAGCCGGGGAGCTGTTTTTT. This encodes CASSQVGLAVLAGELFF.

In nucleotides, the CDR3 is TGCGCCAGCAGCCACAATACAGGTTACAATCAGCCCCAGCATTTT. Translated, it gives CASSHNTGYNQPQHF. V is TRBV4-3 and J is TRBJ1-5; the D gene is possibly TRBD1 (5 bases). Germline assignment: CDR1 LGHNA and CDR2 YSLEER. Trimming removed 3 bases at V and 3 bases at J, with 12 bases between. CDR3 length: 15 residues.

The rearrangement links TRBV27 to TRBJ2-3; TRBD1 matches at 7 bases. CDR1 is MNHEY and CDR2 is SMNVEV in the germline V gene (reference sequence). This CDR3 region has 14 residues. The V and J ends lost 7 bases and 3 bases, in that order; junction bases with no gene match: 7. CDR3 sequence reads: CASTDRERTDTQYF. CDR3 in DNA: TGTGCCAGCACAGACAGGGAACGGACAGATACGCAGTATTTT.

This clone was counted a few times. The rearrangement joins TRBV5-3 to TRBJ2-3; 7 nucleotides match TRBD1. TRBV5-3 is classed as an ORF, of uncertain function. J was trimmed by 1 base and V by 0 bases; bases with no gene match: 5. The CDR3 covers 16 residues. The CDR3 nucleotides are TGTGCCAGAAGCTTGGAAGGGACAGATTGCACAGATACGCAGTATTTT. This gives the protein CARSLEGTDCTDTQYF.

This chain uses TRBV6-1 with TRBJ2-7; 8 bases agree with TRBD2. CDR3 length equals 15 residues. The ends lost 2 bases at V and 2 bases at J; junction bases unmatched: 5. Germline assignment: CDR1 MNHNS and CDR2 SASEGT. The DNA for the CDR3 is TGTGCCAGCAGTGAATTTGGCGGGGGGCCCTACGAGCAGTACTTC. This gives the protein CASSEFGGGPYEQYF.

This clone has a count of ten or more. The chain joins TRBV28 to TRBJ2-3; D is perhaps TRBD2 (6 bases). This CDR3 is 16 amino acids long. The V gene lost 2 bases and the J gene lost 0 bases, with 12 bases spanning the gap. Per germline, CDR1 MDHEN and CDR2 SYDVKM. The CDR3 here is CASSLLGRSSTDTQYF. The CDR3 region has the DNA TGTGCCAGCAGTTTACTGGGGAGGTCTAGCACAGATACGCAGTATTTT.

This clone was recorded a few times. The genes are TRBV11-3 and TRBJ2-2; 10 bases align to TRBD1. This CDR3 is built from 15 residues. Trimming removed 5 bases from V and 7 bases from J; junction bases left unmatched: 7. Germline-derived CDR1 and CDR2 are SGHNT and YENEEA. The CDR3 reads CASSPGTGVIGELFF. The CDR3 coding sequence is TGTGCCAGCAGCCCAGGGACAGGGGTCATCGGGGAGCTGTTTTTT.

The V gene is TRBV27, the J gene TRBJ2-1; 11 positions match TRBD1. Germline V gene data show CDR1 as MNHEY and CDR2 as SMNVEV (reference sequence). The CDR3 spans 15 residues. V shed 4 bases and J 3 bases; nucleotides not matched to a gene: 2. The CDR3 bases are TGTGCCAGCAGTTCCGGGACAGGGGGCTACAATGAGCAGTTCTTC. Protein: CASSSGTGGYNEQFF.

This clone has only one observation. The rearrangement uses TRBV4-2 and TRBJ2-7; 10 bases are shared with TRBD2. V lost 5 bases to trimming and J lost 6 bases; unmatched junction nucleotides: 16. The CDR3 covers 17 residues. The germline CDR1 and CDR2 sequences are LGHNA and YNFKEQ. The CDR3 here is CASSTSPFSGGAFEQYF. Here the CDR3 DNA reads TGTGCCAGCAGCACCAGCCCTTTCAGCGGGGGGGCCTTCGAGCAGTACTTC.

Here the CDR3 reads CASSSGGQAYEQYF. CDR3 DNA: TGCGCCAGCAGTAGCGGGGGCCAAGCCTACGAGCAGTACTTC. The rearrangement joins TRBV10-1 to TRBJ2-7; 8 nucleotides align to TRBD2. The germline gives CDR1 WNHNN, CDR2 SYGVQD (reference sequence). CDR3 length: 14 residues. The ends lost 5 bases at V and 2 bases at J; junction bases unmatched: 5.

The V gene is TRBV6-5, the J gene TRBJ2-7; D may be TRBD1 (5 bases). The CDR3 sequence is 15 residues long. Germline-derived CDR1 and CDR2 are MNHEY and SVGAGI. The germline V and J ends were trimmed by 0 bases and 0 bases, with 9 bases remaining between them. In DNA, the CDR3 is TGTGCCAGCAGTTACTCCGCAGGGAACTCCTACGAGCAGTACTTC. Its protein product is CASSYSAGNSYEQYF.

As DNA, the CDR3 is TGTGCCAGCAGCTTGGTATCGAGGACAGACTCACAAGAGACCCAGTACTTC. Amino acids: CASSLVSRTDSQETQYF. The chain recombines TRBV5-8 with TRBJ2-5; possible D gene TRBD1, 6 bases. The V end was cut by 0 bases, the J end by 2 bases, with 17 bases between. This CDR3 spans 17 amino acids. Per the germline V gene, CDR1 is SGHTS and CDR2 is YDEGEE. Together with reference TRBV5-8 and TRBJ2-5, the CDR3 gives the full variable domain: EAGVTQSPTHLIKTRGQQATLRCSPISGHTSVYWYQQALGLGLQFLLWYDEGEERNRGNFPPRFSGRQFPNYSSELNVNALELEDSALYLCASSLVSRTDSQETQYFGPGTRLLVL.

This sequence joins TRBV30 and TRBJ1-5; TRBD1 matches at 8 bases. Germline V gives CDR1 GTSNPN, CDR2 SVGIG (reference sequence). The CDR3 runs to 14 residues. The ends lost 5 bases at V and 3 bases at J; junction bases unmatched: 6. The CDR3 region has the DNA TGTGCCTGGGGGGGACAGGACTTCAATCAGCCCCAGCATTTT. This gives the protein CAWGGQDFNQPQHF.

The count of this clone is one. The genes are TRBV6-4 and TRBJ2-1, with 7 bases fitting TRBD2. Per the germline V gene, CDR1 is MRHNA and CDR2 is SNTAGT. V dropped 1 base and J dropped 2; count of bases not matched to a gene: 5. The CDR3 spans 16 residues. CDR3 amino acids: CASSDFFGRAYNEQFF. In DNA, the CDR3 is TGTGCCAGCAGTGACTTCTTTGGGAGGGCCTACAATGAGCAGTTCTTC.

The J gene is TRBJ2-7, the V gene TRBV6-1; D is ambiguous. The CDR3 spans 15 residues. Germline assignment: CDR1 MNHNS and CDR2 SASEGT. V gave up 6 bases and J gave up 3 bases, with 18 bases separating them. This chain's CDR3 is CASSTGNSELYEQYF. Here the CDR3 DNA reads TGTGCCAGCAGCACCGGTAACAGTGAACTCTACGAGCAGTACTTC.

This sequence joins TRBV5-1 and TRBJ1-1; tentative D call: TRBD1 (6 bases). The CDR3 has 15 amino acids. Trimming removed 6 bases at V and 6 bases at J, with 21 bases between. The V gene's germline CDR1 is SGHRS and CDR2 YFSETQ. CDR3: CASKAVLGASSEAFF. The CDR3 DNA sequence: TGCGCCAGCAAGGCAGTGTTGGGGGCCAGCTCTGAAGCTTTCTTT.

This chain joins TRBV7-2 and TRBJ2-2; 12 bases fit TRBD2. The CDR3 is 16 amino acids. The V gene's germline CDR1 is SGHTA and CDR2 FQGNSA. V shed 4 bases and J 5 bases; nucleotides not matched to a gene: 5. The CDR3 nucleotides read TGTGCCAGCAGCTCTAGCGGGGGGGCGTGGACCGGGGAGCTGTTTTTT. Its translation: CASSSSGGAWTGELFF.

The V call is TRBV27, the J call TRBJ2-4, with 9 nucleotides matching TRBD1. The CDR3 runs 16 residues. The trim removed 5 bases at V and 1 base at J, leaving 6 bases unmatched. In germline, CDR1 is MNHEY, CDR2 SMNVEV (reference sequence). The CDR3 DNA is TGTGCCAGCAGTCACCCGACAGGGGGGGCCAAAAACATTCAGTACTTC. This encodes CASSHPTGGAKNIQYF.

This chain joins TRBV30 and TRBJ2-6; D perhaps matches TRBD1 (5 bases). Germline V gene sequence: CDR1 GTSNPN, CDR2 SVGIG (reference sequence). The V gene lost 2 bases and the J gene lost 4 bases, with 9 bases spanning the gap. The CDR3 contains 14 residues. The chain's CDR3 is CAWSQGAGANVLTF. DNA for the CDR3: TGTGCCTGGAGTCAGGGCGCGGGGGCCAACGTCCTGACTTTC.

This clone appeared a single time. The V and J genes are TRBV6-4 and TRBJ2-5; D is ambiguous. The germline V gene has CDR1 MRHNA and CDR2 SNTAGT. The CDR3 runs 13 residues. V lost 6 bases and J lost 1, with 9 bases in between. The CDR3 nucleotides read TGTGCCAGCAGCGAAACTGGCCAAGAGACCCAGTACTTC. Protein: CASSETGQETQYF.

This CDR3 reads CASSLKPEGGYTF. The CDR3 region has the DNA TGCGCCAGCAGCTTGAAACCCGAGGGCGGCTACACCTTC. V is TRBV5-1 and J is TRBJ1-2; no firm D call. Germline CDR1 is SGHRS and CDR2 is YFSETQ. Deletions cut 1 base from V and 8 bases from J, with 12 bases between. The CDR3 totals 13 residues. Together with reference TRBV5-1 and TRBJ1-2, the CDR3 gives the full variable domain: KAGVTQTPRYLIKTRGQQVTLSCSPISGHRSVSWYQQTPGQGLQFLFEYFSETQRNKGNFPGRFSGRQFSNSRSEMNVSTLELGDSALYLCASSLKPEGGYTFGSGTRLTVV.

Details on this clone: At one end the junction does not follow the germline gene, possibly because of a read error. The J gene is TRBJ2-7, the V gene TRBV9; 11 bases fit TRBD2. In germline, CDR1 is SGDLS, CDR2 YYNGEE. The CDR3 is 13 amino acids. The CDR3 is CASSVGLSGGAVF. CDR3 DNA: TGTGCCAGCAGCGTAGGCCTTAGCGGGGGGGCAGTCTTC. Full variable domain (remainder filled in from reference TRBV9 and TRBJ2-7): DSGVTQTPKHLITATGQRVTLRCSPRSGDLSVYWYQQSLDQGLQFLIQYYNGEERAKGNILERFSAQQFPDLHSELNLSSLELGDSALYFCASSVGLSGGAVFGPGTRLTVT.

The J gene is TRBJ1-2, the V gene TRBV14; 7 positions match TRBD1. CDR3 length: 12 residues. V trimming: 4 bases; J trimming: 5 bases; junction bases outside the gene matches: 1. Germline CDR1 reads SGHDN; CDR2 reads FVKESK. Here the CDR3 DNA reads TGTGCCAGCAGCCGGGACAGATATGGCTACACCTTC. Amino acid sequence: CASSRDRYGYTF.

J is TRBJ2-3 and V is TRBV28; tentative D call: TRBD2 (7 bases). Trimming removed 4 bases from V and 1 base from J, with 15 bases in between. CDR3 length: 16 residues. CDR1 and CDR2 (germline): MDHEN, SYDVKM. The DNA for the CDR3 is TGTGCCAGCAGTTCCGTGCAGGGGAGGGGCACAGATACGCAGTATTTT. Its protein is CASSSVQGRGTDTQYF. Using reference TRBV28 and TRBJ2-3 for the parts outside the CDR3, the full variable domain is DVKVTQSSRYLVKRTGEKVFLECVQDMDHENMFWYRQDPGLGLRLIYFSYDVKMKEKGDIPEGYSVSREKKERFSLILESASTNQTSMYLCASSSVQGRGTDTQYFGPGTRLTVL.

The chain has TRBV14 and TRBJ2-3; D possibly corresponds to TRBD2 (5 bases). CDR1 and CDR2 from the germline V gene are SGHDN and FVKESK. The CDR3 totals 13 residues. V dropped 4 bases and J dropped 9 bases, with 14 bases sitting between them. In DNA, the CDR3 is TGTGCCAGCAGCCCCTTAAGGACTGGAACGCAGTATTTT. Translation: CASSPLRTGTQYF.

This clone was found once. The chain recombines TRBV5-5 with TRBJ1-5, with unresolved D. Germline V gene data show CDR1 as SGHKS and CDR2 as YYEKEE (reference sequence). Trimming took off 1 base at V and 0 bases at J, with 5 bases between the two ends. This CDR3 has 14 residues. The CDR3 DNA is TGTGCCAGCAGCTTGACAGCTAGCAATCAGCCCCAGCATTTT. As protein: CASSLTASNQPQHF. The full variable domain, its missing parts supplied by reference TRBV5-5 and TRBJ1-5, is DAGVTQSPTHLIKTRGQQVTLRCSPISGHKSVSWYQQVLGQGPQFIFQYYEKEERGRGNFPDRFSARQFPNYSSELNVNALLLGDSALYLCASSLTASNQPQHFGDGTRLSIL.

Comments on this clone: Its ends do not fully match the called genes, so a read error is possible. The sample carries other DNA sequences with the same CDR3. The V gene is TRBV10-2, the J gene TRBJ2-7; D might be TRBD2 (5 bases). This CDR3 contains 13 residues. Germline CDR1 WSHSY, CDR2 SAAADI. The CDR3 is CASSESNRAGQYF. Here the CDR3 DNA reads TGCGCCAGTAGTGAGTCGAACCGGGCGGGGCAGTACTTC.